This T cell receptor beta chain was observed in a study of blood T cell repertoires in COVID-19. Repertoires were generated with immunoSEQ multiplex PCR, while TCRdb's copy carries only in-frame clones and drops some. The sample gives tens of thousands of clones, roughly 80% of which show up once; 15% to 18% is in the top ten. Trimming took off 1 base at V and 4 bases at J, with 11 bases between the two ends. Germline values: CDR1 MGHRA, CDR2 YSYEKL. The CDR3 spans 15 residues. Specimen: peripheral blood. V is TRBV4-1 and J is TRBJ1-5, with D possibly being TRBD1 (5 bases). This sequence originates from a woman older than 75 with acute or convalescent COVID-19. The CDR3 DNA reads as TGCGCCAGCAGCCAAGGGTTGGCAGGGAATCAGCCCCAGCATTTT. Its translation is CASSQGLAGNQPQHF.